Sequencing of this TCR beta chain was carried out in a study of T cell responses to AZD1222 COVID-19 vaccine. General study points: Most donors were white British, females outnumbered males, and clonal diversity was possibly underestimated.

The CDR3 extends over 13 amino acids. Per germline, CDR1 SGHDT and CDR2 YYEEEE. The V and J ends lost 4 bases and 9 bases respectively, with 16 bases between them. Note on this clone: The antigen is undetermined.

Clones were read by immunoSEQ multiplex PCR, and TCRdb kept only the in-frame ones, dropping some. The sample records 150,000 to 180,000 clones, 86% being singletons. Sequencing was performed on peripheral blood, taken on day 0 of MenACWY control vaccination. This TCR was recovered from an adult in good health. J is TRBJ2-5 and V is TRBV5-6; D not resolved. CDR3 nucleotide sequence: TGTGCCAGCAGCGATAGGCTAAGGTCGTCCCAGTACTTC. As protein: CASSDRLRSSQYF.